This T cell receptor beta chain appears in the sequencing data of a study of a mutant IDH1 vaccine in newly diagnosed glioma. As for the study in general: Vaccines began 4-6 weeks after radiotherapy alone, or with temozolomide cycles. Prior therapy was radiotherapy, temozolomide, or both; most received both. The treated population exhibited a male proportion of about 60%, a female proportion of about 38%, and a mean age of roughly 39 years. Overall study results and limits: Immune responses induced by the vaccine were seen in roughly 93% of patients, spanning multiple MHC alleles.

Time point reported: week 5, during vaccination. Topical imiquimod accompanied each vaccine dose, which consisted of 300 ug of mutant IDH1 20-mer peptide. Profiled with immunoSEQ multiplex PCR; TCRdb holds only in-frame clones, not every one. The top ten clones hold 5.2% of a sample with about 51,000 clones, about three quarters of them seen once. About this clone: The target antigen is unknown.

The CDR3 totals 15 residues. Germline CDR1 is SGHVS and CDR2 is FQNEAQ. Between the trimmed V and J ends, which lost 3 bases and 0 bases, there was a span of 10 bases. J is TRBJ2-3 and V is TRBV7-8; no reliable D call. The source was PBMCs, collected from a glioma patient whose treatment included an IDH1 peptide vaccine. The sequence derives from a man in his fifties or sixties with glioma. The CDR3, as DNA: TGTGCCAGCAGCTTTGGGCTTCCTAGCACAGATACGCAGTATTTT. The encoded protein is CASSFGLPSTDTQYF.